The rows below give T cell receptor beta chains drawn from one sample of a study of T cell changes during pregnancy in multiple sclerosis. Produced via immunoSEQ multiplex PCR; TCRdb's table is partial and in-frame only. The table has some 37,000 clones, almost 95% seen once. Here the sequenced sample was CD4+ T cells from peripheral blood mononuclear cells, taken before pregnancy. These receptors originate from a female donor with multiple sclerosis, enrolled in a pregnancy study. CDR3s include the opening cysteine and the closing phenylalanine or tryptophan. A D gene is named only where the DNA matches it firmly. The listing skips clone size in some rows; elsewhere it reads once, few, many or a size class.

v_call: TRBV6-5; clone_size: .; d_call: TRBD2; j_call: TRBJ2-1; cdr3_nt: TGTGCCAGCACCAACCTACGTAGCGGGTACAATGAGCAGTTCTTC; cdr3_aa: CASTNLRSGYNEQFF
v_call: TRBV19; clone_size: .; d_call: TRBD1; j_call: TRBJ1-2; cdr3_nt: TGTGCCACCACGGACAGGCCCCATGGCTACACCTTC; cdr3_aa: CATTDRPHGYTF
v_call: TRBV11-3; clone_size: .; d_call: .; j_call: TRBJ2-7; cdr3_nt: TGTGCCAGTAATGGGCTATTCTACGAGCAGTACTTC; cdr3_aa: CASNGLFYEQYF
v_call: TRBV5-4; clone_size: .; d_call: TRBD1; j_call: TRBJ2-1; cdr3_nt: TGTGCCAGCAGCTCAGGGGGAGCCTACAATGAGCAGTTCTTC; cdr3_aa: CASSSGGAYNEQFF
v_call: TRBV2; clone_size: .; d_call: .; j_call: TRBJ2-4; cdr3_nt: TGTGCCAGCAGTGCACCCCCGGGGAACATTCAGTACTTC; cdr3_aa: CASSAPPGNIQYF
v_call: TRBV27; clone_size: .; d_call: .; j_call: TRBJ1-6; cdr3_nt: TGTGCCAGCAGTCCGGGGATTTATAATTCACCCCTCCACTTT; cdr3_aa: CASSPGIYNSPLHF
v_call: TRBV5-1; clone_size: .; d_call: TRBD2; j_call: TRBJ2-3; cdr3_nt: TGCGCCAGCAGCTTCGGGTCCCAACTAGCGGGAAAACACACAGATACGCAGTATTTT; cdr3_aa: CASSFGSQLAGKHTDTQYF
v_call: TRBV28; clone_size: .; d_call: .; j_call: TRBJ2-2; cdr3_nt: TGTGCCAGCAGTTTAGAGCTGGGACAAGCGAACACCGGGGAGCTGTTTTTT; cdr3_aa: CASSLELGQANTGELFF
v_call: TRBV4-1; clone_size: .; d_call: TRBD1; j_call: TRBJ2-7; cdr3_nt: TGCGCCAGCAGCCAAGATGAAGGACAGGGGACCGAGCAGTACTTC; cdr3_aa: CASSQDEGQGTEQYF
v_call: TRBV7-2; clone_size: .; d_call: .; j_call: TRBJ2-6; cdr3_nt: TGTGCCAGCAGCCCCGGGGGAGGGGCCAACGTCCTGACTTTC; cdr3_aa: CASSPGGGANVLTF
v_call: TRBV5-3; clone_size: few; d_call: TRBD2; j_call: TRBJ2-5; cdr3_nt: TGTGCCAGAAGCCCTGGACTAGCGGGAGTCCCAGAGACCCAGTACTTC; cdr3_aa: CARSPGLAGVPETQYF
v_call: TRBV27; clone_size: .; d_call: TRBD1; j_call: TRBJ2-3; cdr3_nt: TGTGCCAGCAGTTGGGACAGGAGCACAGGTACGCAGTATTTT; cdr3_aa: CASSWDRSTGTQYF
v_call: TRBV5-1; clone_size: .; d_call: TRBD2; j_call: TRBJ2-2; cdr3_nt: TGCGCCAGCAGCGCAGACGGACTAGCGGGAGGCAGGGTGAACACCGGGGAGCTGTTTTTT; cdr3_aa: CASSADGLAGGRVNTGELFF
v_call: TRBV7-8; clone_size: .; d_call: TRBD1; j_call: TRBJ1-6; cdr3_nt: TGTGCCAGCAGCCGGGACAGAAATAATTCACCCCTCCACTTT; cdr3_aa: CASSRDRNNSPLHF
v_call: TRBV28; clone_size: .; d_call: TRBD2; j_call: TRBJ2-1; cdr3_nt: TGTGCCAGCAGTTTCGGGACTAGCGGGAGGCATGAGCAGTTCTTC; cdr3_aa: CASSFGTSGRHEQFF
v_call: TRBV28; clone_size: .; d_call: TRBD2; j_call: TRBJ2-3; cdr3_nt: TGTGCCAGCAGTTTGACGGGACTAGACGCAGATACGCAGTATTTT; cdr3_aa: CASSLTGLDADTQYF
v_call: TRBV6-9; clone_size: .; d_call: .; j_call: TRBJ1-5; cdr3_nt: TGTGCCAGCAGGGGCCTTAGACAGCCCCAGCATTTT; cdr3_aa: CASRGLRQPQHF
v_call: TRBV5-1; clone_size: medium-sized; d_call: TRBD1; j_call: TRBJ2-2; cdr3_nt: TGCGCCAGCAGCCCCTACAGGGGGGCTTACACCGGGGAGCTGTTTTTT; cdr3_aa: CASSPYRGAYTGELFF
v_call: TRBV2; clone_size: few; d_call: TRBD1; j_call: TRBJ1-4; cdr3_nt: TGTGCCAGCAGCCGGACAGGTTCTAATGAAAAACTGTTTTTT; cdr3_aa: CASSRTGSNEKLFF
v_call: TRBV2; clone_size: few; d_call: TRBD1; j_call: TRBJ2-7; cdr3_nt: TGTGCCAGCACCAAGACAGGGTCGACTTACGAGCAGTACTTC; cdr3_aa: CASTKTGSTYEQYF
v_call: TRBV18; clone_size: .; d_call: TRBD1; j_call: TRBJ2-3; cdr3_nt: TGTGCCAGCTCACGACGGGACAGTCTTATCACAGATACGCAGTATTTT; cdr3_aa: CASSRRDSLITDTQYF
v_call: TRBV6-5; clone_size: .; d_call: TRBD2; j_call: TRBJ2-1; cdr3_nt: TGTGCCAGCAGTTACGGCGGGAGGGGAGGTGAGCAGTTCTTC; cdr3_aa: CASSYGGRGGEQFF
v_call: TRBV14; clone_size: .; d_call: TRBD2; j_call: TRBJ2-1; cdr3_nt: TGTGCCAGCAGCCAAGGAAATAGCGGGAGACTCAATGAGCAGTTCTTC; cdr3_aa: CASSQGNSGRLNEQFF
v_call: TRBV2; clone_size: few; d_call: TRBD2; j_call: TRBJ2-3; cdr3_nt: TGTGCCAGCAGTGAGGGTGCTAGCGGACACACAGATACGCAGTATTTT; cdr3_aa: CASSEGASGHTDTQYF
v_call: TRBV7-2; clone_size: .; d_call: TRBD2; j_call: TRBJ2-7; cdr3_nt: TGTGCCAGCGCCAGCTCGGGAGGGAACGAGCAGTACTTC; cdr3_aa: CASASSGGNEQYF
v_call: TRBV19; clone_size: .; d_call: .; j_call: TRBJ2-5; cdr3_nt: TGTGCCAGTAGTAAGCGTCCGGGCTCCCCGGGGGAGACCCAGTACTTC; cdr3_aa: CASSKRPGSPGETQYF
v_call: TRBV28; clone_size: once; d_call: .; j_call: TRBJ1-1; cdr3_nt: TGTGCCAGCAGTTTGCCAGGGGAAGCGAACACTGAAGCTTTCTTT; cdr3_aa: CASSLPGEANTEAFF
v_call: TRBV5-5; clone_size: .; d_call: TRBD1; j_call: TRBJ1-6; cdr3_nt: TGTGCCAGCACCCTGGGGACAGGGAGGAATTCACCCCTCCACTTT; cdr3_aa: CASTLGTGRNSPLHF
v_call: TRBV23-1; clone_size: .; d_call: TRBD1; j_call: TRBJ2-7; cdr3_nt: TGCGCCAGCAGTCAACCGGGACAGGGCTACTTC; cdr3_aa: CASSQPGQGYF
v_call: TRBV27; clone_size: .; d_call: .; j_call: TRBJ2-7; cdr3_nt: TGTGCCAGCAGTTTATTAGGGGCGTACGAGCAGTACTTC; cdr3_aa: CASSLLGAYEQYF
v_call: TRBV19; clone_size: .; d_call: .; j_call: TRBJ1-1; cdr3_nt: TGTGCCAGTAGTGTTTACCAGGGAGGAACTGAAGCTTTCTTT; cdr3_aa: CASSVYQGGTEAFF
v_call: TRBV7-9; clone_size: .; d_call: .; j_call: TRBJ2-1; cdr3_nt: TGTGCCAGCAGCTTCGGCGGTTACAATGAGCAGTTCTTC; cdr3_aa: CASSFGGYNEQFF
v_call: TRBV4-2; clone_size: .; d_call: .; j_call: TRBJ2-5; cdr3_nt: TGTGCCAGCAGCCCAATGACAGGATCGAAGACCCAGTACTTC; cdr3_aa: CASSPMTGSKTQYF
v_call: TRBV28; clone_size: .; d_call: TRBD2; j_call: TRBJ2-2; cdr3_nt: TGTGCCGCGGCCAGCCCTAGCGGGAGGGCCGGGGAGCTGTTTTTT; cdr3_aa: CAAASPSGRAGELFF
v_call: TRBV30; clone_size: .; d_call: .; j_call: TRBJ2-7; cdr3_nt: TGTGCCTGGAGCACAGGGACCTACGAGCAGTACTTC; cdr3_aa: CAWSTGTYEQYF
v_call: TRBV25-1; clone_size: .; d_call: TRBD2; j_call: TRBJ2-1; cdr3_nt: TGTGCCAGCAGTGTCGGGACTAATTGGGGGAATGAGCAGTTCTTC; cdr3_aa: CASSVGTNWGNEQFF
v_call: TRBV28; clone_size: .; d_call: TRBD1; j_call: TRBJ1-1; cdr3_nt: TGTGCCAGCAGTTTGACAGGGAGCACTGAAGCTTTCTTT; cdr3_aa: CASSLTGSTEAFF
v_call: TRBV9; clone_size: .; d_call: .; j_call: TRBJ2-7; cdr3_nt: TGTGCCAGCAGCGTAGGACCTAGCACCTACGAGCAGTACTTC; cdr3_aa: CASSVGPSTYEQYF
v_call: TRBV2; clone_size: .; d_call: TRBD2; j_call: TRBJ2-3; cdr3_nt: TGTGCCAGCAGGACGGGACTACGCTCCTCCTTTGCTAGCACAGATACGCAGTATTTT; cdr3_aa: CASRTGLRSSFASTDTQYF
v_call: TRBV5-1; clone_size: .; d_call: TRBD2; j_call: TRBJ2-1; cdr3_nt: TGCGCCAGCAGCCCTACTAGCGGGAGTTACAATGAGCAGTTCTTC; cdr3_aa: CASSPTSGSYNEQFF
v_call: TRBV30; clone_size: few; d_call: TRBD2; j_call: TRBJ2-7; cdr3_nt: TGTGCCTGGAGTGTAAGGGGACTAGCGGGACGAAGCTCCTACGAGCAGTACTTC; cdr3_aa: CAWSVRGLAGRSSYEQYF
v_call: TRBV5-1; clone_size: .; d_call: TRBD1; j_call: TRBJ2-7; cdr3_nt: TGCGCCAGCAGCTTCCCCGGGACAGGGGGCTACGAGCAGTACTTC; cdr3_aa: CASSFPGTGGYEQYF
v_call: TRBV11-2; clone_size: .; d_call: .; j_call: TRBJ2-2; cdr3_nt: TGTGCCAGCAGCTTACGCATCGTGGGGCCCCATAACACCGGGGAGCTGTTTTTT; cdr3_aa: CASSLRIVGPHNTGELFF
v_call: TRBV7-2; clone_size: .; d_call: TRBD1; j_call: TRBJ2-7; cdr3_nt: TGTGCCAGCAGTTTTTCGACAGGGGCCTACGAGCAGTACTTC; cdr3_aa: CASSFSTGAYEQYF
v_call: TRBV6-1; clone_size: .; d_call: .; j_call: TRBJ1-1; cdr3_nt: TGTGCCAGCAGTTACAGAACTGAAGCTTTCTTT; cdr3_aa: CASSYRTEAFF
v_call: TRBV4-3; clone_size: .; d_call: .; j_call: TRBJ2-1; cdr3_nt: TGCGCCAGCAGCCAAGATACAGGTTATGTGTACAATGAGCAGTTCTTC; cdr3_aa: CASSQDTGYVYNEQFF
v_call: TRBV2; clone_size: .; d_call: TRBD1; j_call: TRBJ2-7; cdr3_nt: TGTGCCAGCAGTAGACAGGGTGGCTACGAGCAGTACTTC; cdr3_aa: CASSRQGGYEQYF
v_call: TRBV29-1; clone_size: few; d_call: .; j_call: TRBJ1-2; cdr3_nt: TGCAGCGTATCACCGACAGGCATACATGGCTACACCTTC; cdr3_aa: CSVSPTGIHGYTF
v_call: TRBV4-3; clone_size: .; d_call: .; j_call: TRBJ1-1; cdr3_nt: TGCGCCAGCAGCCAAGATCTACCCGTGAACACTGAAGCTTTCTTT; cdr3_aa: CASSQDLPVNTEAFF
v_call: TRBV6-6; clone_size: .; d_call: .; j_call: TRBJ1-2; cdr3_nt: TGTGCCAGCAGAGGGCCAGGGCGTCCATCGGGTGGCTACACCTTC; cdr3_aa: CASRGPGRPSGGYTF
v_call: TRBV5-1; clone_size: .; d_call: TRBD1; j_call: TRBJ2-5; cdr3_nt: TGCGCCAGCAGCTTGGGGCCGGGACAGGGGATGGAGACCCAGTACTTC; cdr3_aa: CASSLGPGQGMETQYF
v_call: TRBV19; clone_size: .; d_call: .; j_call: TRBJ1-4; cdr3_nt: TGTGCCAGTAGTCCCCGAATAAGGGGCGCGGAAAAACTGTTTTTT; cdr3_aa: CASSPRIRGAEKLFF